A single T cell receptor (beta chain) is shown here with its context. A CD45RA-negative memory subset and a CD45RA+ naive subset were separated from the CD4+ cells. This sample was taken from a study of shared clonotypes between healthy human individuals. V lost 10 bases, J lost 7 bases, and 10 bases stayed unmatched. The CDR3 extends over 13 amino acids. CDR1 is MNHEY, CDR2 SMNVEV, per germline (reference sequence). Method: immunoSEQ multiplex PCR; TCRdb's copy keeps in-frame clones and lacks some. The sample contains 1,400,000 or so clones, about 98.5% of which appear only once. The chain joins TRBV27 to TRBJ1-5, with 7 bases aligning to TRBD1. Material for sequencing was naive CD4+ T cells sorted from blood. Regarding subset: CD45RA+ positively selected. This TCR was recovered from a young man in good health. The CDR3 DNA is TGTGCCATCTCGACAGGGAGGGGGCAGCCCCAGCATTTT. It encodes CAISTGRGQPQHF.